The T cell receptor beta chain described here comes from a study of response to subunit inactivated influenza vaccine (dated by TCRdb to 2016 to 2019). The study in broad terms: To follow how T cells responded to a trivalent subunit inactivated influenza vaccine, the researchers relied on deep quantitative profiling of the T cell receptor repertoire.

Results the study describes overall, beyond this receptor: According to the authors, only a limited number of new T cells may be recruited by each seasonal influenza vaccination.

The library relied on RT-PCR. Sequencing was performed on an Illumina HiSeq 2500. TCRdb reran the public reads through fastp at Q25 and MiXCR, keeping productive beta chains. Each entry is one CDR3 protein sequence, shown with its most common DNA and genes. The sample table holds more than 200,000 distinct CDR3 sequences, of which 12% were seen once. The ten largest clonotypes hold over 6.5% of the sample. As concerns this clonotype: It has no known antigen specificity. Qualities for individual bases were not recorded, and no much larger clone is one base off.

The clonotype originates from a man in his fifties who received an inactivated influenza vaccine. Donor details come from another sample of the same person, matched by shared clones. The source material was non-naive T cells sorted from PBMCs, sampled around two weeks before vaccination. Interpreted using the paper, the cell subset or site label stands for: memory T cell fraction.

The CDR3: CASSSYTGLAKAYEQYF. The nucleotide sequence reads TGTGCCAGCAGCTCGTACACGGGACTAGCGAAAGCCTACGAGCAGTACTTC. The chain is encoded by TRBV7-2 joined to TRBJ2-7, and TRBD2 aligns with 10 junction nucleotides. Reading from cysteine to phenylalanine, the CDR3 counts 17 amino acids. Only the CDR3 part of the read is kept: 51 bases, read in frame from the first base. The germline V gene yields SGHTA for CDR1 and FQGNSA for CDR2. V lost 4 bases and J lost 2 bases, and the count of bases not matched to a germline gene is 11.